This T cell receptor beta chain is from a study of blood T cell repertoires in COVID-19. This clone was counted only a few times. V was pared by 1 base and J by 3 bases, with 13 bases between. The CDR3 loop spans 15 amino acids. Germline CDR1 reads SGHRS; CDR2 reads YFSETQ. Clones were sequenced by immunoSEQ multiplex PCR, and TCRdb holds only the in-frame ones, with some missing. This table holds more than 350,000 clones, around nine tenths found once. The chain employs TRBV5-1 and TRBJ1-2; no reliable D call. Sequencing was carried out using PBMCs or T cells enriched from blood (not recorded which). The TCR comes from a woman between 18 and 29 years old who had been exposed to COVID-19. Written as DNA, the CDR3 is TGCGCCAGCAGCTTGCCGTCCCCTGGGCACTATGGCTACACCTTC. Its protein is CASSLPSPGHYGYTF.